The 30 T cell receptor beta chains below come from one sample, sequenced in a study of T cell repertoires in cytomegalovirus infection. TCRdb ran MiXCR on the reads and lists one entry per CDR3 protein. Of 150,000 or so distinct CDR3 sequences listed, roughly 18% were seen once; the top ten hold around 20%. The specimen was CD8+ T cells from PBMCs. The receptors derive from a human donor in good health (CMV status not recorded). Some clones in this sample may be carry-over from other donors' samples.

The chain links TRBV27 to TRBJ1-5; 9 bases line up with TRBD1. CDR1 and CDR2 (germline): MNHEY, SMNVEV (reference sequence). CDR3 size: 15 residues. V was clipped by 4 bases and J by 8 bases; unmatched bases: 9. CDR3 nucleotide sequence: TGTGCCAGCAGTTCTCTACAGGGGGCAACGGAGCCCCAGCATTTT. It translates to CASSSLQGATEPQHF.

The gene calls are TRBV15 and TRBJ1-2; D perhaps matches TRBD1 (5 bases). The ends were cut back, 3 bases at V and 3 bases at J, with 8 bases in the middle. Germline loops: CDR1 LNHNV, CDR2 YYDKDF (reference sequence). This CDR3 region has 13 residues. The CDR3 protein is CATSSAGHYGYTF. In DNA, the CDR3 is TGTGCCACCAGCAGTGCAGGGCACTATGGCTACACCTTC.

The V and J genes are TRBV7-2 and TRBJ1-5; D remains unclear. The CDR3 has 13 amino acids. The germline CDR1 and CDR2 sequences are SGHTA and FQGNSA. The V and J ends lost 1 base and 5 bases respectively, with 6 bases between them. CDR3 sequence reads: CASSLVTYQPQHF. The CDR3 DNA reads TGTGCCAGCAGCTTAGTCACTTATCAGCCCCAGCATTTT.

The chain recombines TRBV6-2 or TRBV6-3 with TRBJ1-5; possibly TRBD1 for D (6 bases). CDR1 is MNHEY and CDR2 is SVGEGT in the germline V gene. V was cut by 3 bases and J by 2 bases, with 20 bases left in between. The CDR3 spans 18 residues. DNA for the CDR3: TGTGCCAGCAGTTATGTTCCCTACAGGGTTATTGGCAATCAGCCCCAGCATTTT. Translated: CASSYVPYRVIGNQPQHF.

The V and J genes are TRBV11-1 and TRBJ2-7, with a tentative D call TRBD1 (7 bases). The CDR3 is 12 amino acids. Germline CDR1 and CDR2: SGHAT and FQDESV (reference sequence). The germline V and J ends were trimmed by 2 bases and 8 bases, with 10 bases remaining between them. The CDR3 here is CASSLQGGKQYF. The CDR3 DNA reads TGTGCCAGCAGCTTACAGGGGGGCAAGCAGTACTTC.

This clonotype was seen a few times. The rearrangement uses TRBV29-1 and TRBJ1-1; D is ambiguous. There are 10 residues in the CDR3. Deletions cut 4 bases from V and 6 bases from J, with 6 bases between. From germline, CDR1 is SQVTM and CDR2 ANQGSEA. The CDR3 region has the DNA TGCAGCGTTGTCATCTCTGAAGCTTTCTTT. This gives the protein CSVVISEAFF.

Comments on this clonotype: This clone may be a read error of a much larger clone one base away. The chain couples TRBV5-1 to TRBJ2-2; D is ambiguous. This CDR3 is built from 11 residues. Germline V gives CDR1 SGHRS, CDR2 YFSETQ. The V gene lost 1 base and the J gene lost 6 bases, with 1 base spanning the gap. The CDR3 loop is CASSLPGELFF. In DNA form, the CDR3 reads TGCGCCAGCAGCTTGCCCGGGGAGCTGTTTTTT.

The rearrangement uses TRBV7-3 and TRBJ2-1; 13 bases align to TRBD2. With 1 base clipped from V and 5 bases from J, the junction kept 5 bases outside the gene matches. This CDR3 is built from 17 residues. Germline V gene data show CDR1 as SGHTA and CDR2 as FQGTGA. DNA for the CDR3: TGTGCCAGCAGCTTAAGGGGAGGGACTAGCGGGGACAATGAGCAGTTCTTC. Its protein product is CASSLRGGTSGDNEQFF.

In its sample, this clonotype was seen many times. This chain uses TRBV7-9 with TRBJ2-7; maybe TRBD2 (5 bases). The CDR3 has 15 residues. Between the trimmed V and J ends, which lost 5 bases and 2 bases, there was a span of 16 bases. The germline V gene encodes CDR1 SEHNR and CDR2 FQNEAQ (reference sequence). This CDR3 reads CASSGERAVAYEQYF. The CDR3 DNA reads as TGTGCCAGCAGCGGGGAGAGGGCAGTGGCCTACGAGCAGTACTTC.

The chain uses TRBV7-2 and TRBJ2-7; a possible D gene is TRBD1 (5 bases). The V end was cut by 1 base, the J end by 8 bases, with 12 bases between. The CDR3 extends over 13 amino acids. The germline V gene has CDR1 SGHTA and CDR2 FQGNSA. CDR3 nucleotide sequence: TGTGCCAGCAGCTTAGAGGACACCGGTAAGCAGTACTTC. It translates to CASSLEDTGKQYF. Combining the CDR3 with reference TRBV7-2 and TRBJ2-7 gives the whole variable domain GAGVSQSPSNKVTEKGKDVELRCDPISGHTALYWYRQSLGQGLEFLIYFQGNSAPDKSGLPSDRFSAERTGGSVSTLTIQRTQQEDSAVYLCASSLEDTGKQYFGPGTRLTVT.

This chain links TRBV6-2 or TRBV6-3 with TRBJ2-7; no clear D. V gave up 2 bases and J gave up 5 bases, with 13 bases separating them. The CDR3 covers 14 residues. Looked up from germline, CDR1 is MNHEY and CDR2 is SVGEGT. CDR3 coding DNA: TGTGCCAGCAGTTACGGCTGGGCCCTTAACGAGCAGTACTTC. It encodes CASSYGWALNEQYF.

The chain has TRBV25-1 and TRBJ1-1; D gene ambiguous. The CDR3 covers 14 residues. With 4 bases removed from V and 4 bases from J, the gap between germline ends came to 13 bases. Germline V gene sequence: CDR1 MGHDK, CDR2 SYGVNS. CDR3 coding DNA: TGTGCCAGCAGTGCTGGAGCGGAGGGCACTGAAGCTTTCTTT. Amino acids: CASSAGAEGTEAFF.

This chain joins TRBV7-2 and TRBJ1-1; possible D gene TRBD1, 5 bases. V was shortened by 7 bases and J by 4 bases, with 13 bases between the two germline ends. This CDR3 spans 13 amino acids. Germline-derived CDR1 and CDR2 are SGHTA and FQGNSA. The DNA for the CDR3 is TGTGCCAGCACATTGGAGGGACCCACTGAAGCTTTCTTT. Protein: CASTLEGPTEAFF.

This rearrangement joins TRBV28 to TRBJ2-3; D is perhaps TRBD1 (6 bases). Per the germline V gene, CDR1 is MDHEN and CDR2 is SYDVKM. The CDR3 extends over 15 amino acids. The V gene lost 6 bases and the J gene lost 0 bases, with 13 bases spanning the gap. CDR3 nucleotide sequence: TGTGCCAGCAGAGACAGGATCGCAAGCACAGATACGCAGTATTTT. Residues: CASRDRIASTDTQYF. Looking up the rest from reference TRBV28 and TRBJ2-3 gives the full variable domain: DVKVTQSSRYLVKRTGEKVFLECVQDMDHENMFWYRQDPGLGLRLIYFSYDVKMKEKGDIPEGYSVSREKKERFSLILESASTNQTSMYLCASRDRIASTDTQYFGPGTRLTVL.

This clonotype was seen only a few times. The chain links TRBV7-2 to TRBJ2-3, with 10 positions matching TRBD2. Germline CDR1 and CDR2: SGHTA and FQGNSA. The trim removed 4 bases at V and 6 bases at J, leaving 10 bases unmatched. The CDR3 consists of 16 residues. The CDR3 DNA is TGTGCCAGCAGCTCGCCCCTAACTAGCGGGGAGGATACGCAGTATTTT. It is translated as CASSSPLTSGEDTQYF.

The CDR3 reads CASSGVSSYEQYF. The CDR3 DNA reads as TGTGCCAGCAGTGGGGTCTCCTCCTACGAGCAGTACTTC. The chain links TRBV27 to TRBJ2-7, with unresolved D. The V and J ends lost 5 bases and 0 bases respectively, with 8 bases between them. CDR1 and CDR2 from the germline V gene are MNHEY and SMNVEV (reference sequence). This CDR3 has 13 residues.

The chain uses TRBV7-9 and TRBJ2-2; D possibly corresponds to TRBD2 (5 bases). The germline gives CDR1 SEHNR, CDR2 FQNEAQ (reference sequence). This CDR3 is built from 13 residues. V was trimmed by 8 bases and J by 5 bases, leaving 12 bases between them. The CDR3 coding sequence is TGTGCCAGCCACCAGAGGGAAACCGGGGAGCTGTTTTTT. Protein product: CASHQRETGELFF.

The chain joins TRBV6-5 to TRBJ2-2; tentatively, D is TRBD1 (6 bases). The CDR3 is 14 residues long. The V end was cut by 0 bases, the J end by 6 bases, with 8 bases between. Germline V gene lookup returns CDR1 MNHEY and CDR2 SVGAGI. DNA of the CDR3: TGTGCCAGCAGTTACTCTGAGGGGGCCGGGGAGCTGTTTTTT. Translation: CASSYSEGAGELFF.

The chain recombines TRBV12-3 or TRBV12-4 with TRBJ2-1; TRBD2 might be the D (6 bases). Trimming pared 5 bases from V and 3 bases from J, leaving 17 bases between. This CDR3 region has 16 residues. CDR3 sequence reads: CASSPHEVAVYNEQFF. DNA for the CDR3: TGTGCCAGCAGTCCACATGAGGTAGCGGTCTACAATGAGCAGTTCTTC.

This clonotype was observed at least ten times. This chain uses TRBV7-8 with TRBJ2-1; D is possibly TRBD1 (5 bases). Trimming pared 1 base from V and 5 bases from J, leaving 9 bases between. The CDR3 spans 14 residues. CDR1 SGHVS and CDR2 FQNEAQ come from the germline V gene. DNA of the CDR3: TGTGCCAGCAGCTTAGGACAGCCCAACAATGAGCAGTTCTTC. Amino acids: CASSLGQPNNEQFF. The full variable domain, in which reference TRBV7-8 and TRBJ2-1 provide the parts outside the CDR3, is GAGVSQSPRYKVAKRGQDVALRCDPISGHVSLFWYQQALGQGPEFLTYFQNEAQLDKSGLPSDRFFAERPEGSVSTLKIQRTQQEDSAVYLCASSLGQPNNEQFFGPGTRLTVL.

This rearrangement joins TRBV7-9 to TRBJ2-7; D is perhaps TRBD1 or TRBD2 (5 bases each). The CDR3 totals 15 residues. V was pared by 5 bases and J by 1 base, with 15 bases between. CDR1 SEHNR and CDR2 FQNEAQ come from the germline V gene (reference sequence). In DNA, the CDR3 is TGTGCCAGCAGCGCCGGGACCGAGTTTTCCTACGAGCAGTACTTC. Protein product: CASSAGTEFSYEQYF.

CDR3 DNA: TGCGCCAGCAGCCTCGGGCCCCTTCGGGATGAGCAGTTCTTC. As protein: CASSLGPLRDEQFF. The chain joins TRBV4-3 to TRBJ2-1; D call uncertain. V shed 4 bases and J shed 8 bases, with 15 bases lying between them. The CDR3 totals 14 residues. Germline V CDR1 and CDR2: LGHNA, YSLEER.

The chain carries TRBV20-1 and TRBJ1-1, with D unclear. The CDR3 is made up of 13 amino acids. V lost 6 bases and J lost 0, with 11 bases in between. The germline V gene encodes CDR1 DFQATT and CDR2 SNEGSKA (reference sequence). CDR3 nucleotides: TGCAGTGCCCCCCCAGCGGTGAACACTGAAGCTTTCTTT. It encodes CSAPPAVNTEAFF.

In its sample, this clonotype was seen a few times. The chain combines TRBV4-3 with TRBJ2-7, with a tentative D call TRBD2 (6 bases). Germline V gene lookup returns CDR1 LGHNA and CDR2 YSLEER. The CDR3 loop spans 14 amino acids. V lost 1 base, J lost 4 bases, and 11 bases lay in between. The CDR3 bases are TGCGCCAGCAGCCAAGTCGTCGGGGGTTACGAGCAGTACTTC. Translating it yields CASSQVVGGYEQYF.

The V call is TRBV7-6, the J call TRBJ2-3, with D uncertain. Trimming stripped 5 bases from V and 4 bases from J, with 16 bases between. Germline lookup yields CDR1 SGHVS and CDR2 FNYEAQ. The CDR3 loop spans 15 amino acids. CDR3 residues: CASSPFSAPPDTQYF. CDR3 in DNA: TGTGCCAGCAGCCCATTCTCGGCCCCCCCAGATACGCAGTATTTT. Looking up the rest from reference TRBV7-6 and TRBJ2-3 gives the full variable domain: GAGVSQSPRYKVTKRGQDVALRCDPISGHVSLYWYRQALGQGPEFLTYFNYEAQQDKSGLPNDRFSAERPEGSISTLTIQRTEQRDSAMYRCASSPFSAPPDTQYFGPGTRLTVL.

This sequence joins TRBV14 and TRBJ2-7; 9 bases line up with TRBD2. The CDR3 spans 15 residues. Trimming took 9 bases from V and 4 from J; bases not matched to a gene: 13. CDR1 is SGHDN, CDR2 FVKESK, per germline. The CDR3 DNA is TGTGCCAGGATCGTATTAGCGGGAGTTGCGTACGAGCAGTACTTC. Translation: CARIVLAGVAYEQYF.

This chain joins TRBV20-1 and TRBJ1-2; D unclear. Between the trimmed V and J ends, which lost 0 bases and 4 bases, there was a span of 12 bases. This CDR3 region has 14 residues. Germline CDR1 is DFQATT and CDR2 is SNEGSKA (reference sequence). In nucleotides, the CDR3 is TGCAGTGCTAGAGACAGGCGGGAAATCTATGGCTACACCTTC. The encoded protein is CSARDRREIYGYTF.

This clonotype was seen a few times. This CDR3 reads CSAPDVTETNEKLFF. The CDR3 nucleotides are TGCAGTGCTCCGGACGTTACGGAAACTAATGAAAAACTGTTTTTT. The rearrangement links TRBV20-1 to TRBJ1-4; no clear D gene. The length of the CDR3 is 15 residues. Germline V gene sequence: CDR1 DFQATT, CDR2 SNEGSKA (reference sequence). V was cut by 5 bases and J by 1 base, with 14 bases left in between.

A few counts support this clonotype. The chain joins TRBV7-2 to TRBJ2-2; maybe TRBD2 (6 bases). CDR1 is SGHTA and CDR2 is FQGNSA in the germline V gene. Trimming removed 5 bases at V and 3 bases at J, with 10 bases between. This CDR3 is 14 amino acids long. The CDR3 protein is CASSPGGDTGELFF. In DNA, the CDR3 is TGTGCCAGCAGCCCCGGAGGGGACACCGGGGAGCTGTTTTTT. The full variable domain, completed using reference TRBV7-2 and TRBJ2-2, is GAGVSQSPSNKVTEKGKDVELRCDPISGHTALYWYRQSLGQGLEFLIYFQGNSAPDKSGLPSDRFSAERTGGSVSTLTIQRTQQEDSAVYLCASSPGGDTGELFFGEGSRLTVL.

The rearrangement joins TRBV28 to TRBJ2-2, with D possibly being TRBD1 (6 bases). V dropped 11 bases and J dropped 2 bases, with 18 bases sitting between them. This CDR3 has 15 amino acids. Germline V gene lookup returns CDR1 MDHEN and CDR2 SYDVKM. CDR3 in DNA: TGTGCCGGCTCCCCCGGGGACACCAACACCGGGGAGCTGTTTTTT. The encoded protein is CAGSPGDTNTGELFF.